The rows below give T cell receptor beta chains drawn from one sample of a study of blood T cell repertoires in COVID-19. Libraries were prepared by immunoSEQ multiplex PCR; TCRdb keeps only in-frame clonotypes and omits some of them. The table shows about 250,000 clones, with approximately 88% occurring only once. Source material: peripheral blood. These TCRs come from a woman aged 40 to 50 who had recovered from COVID-19. Each CDR3 is given with its conserved first and last residue. The D gene is left open where the match is weak. Expanded clones get a size class; other rows say once, few or many, or leave the size out.

d_call,clone_size,j_call,v_call,cdr3_nt,cdr3_aa
NA,NA,TRBJ2-7,TRBV19,TGTGCCAGTAGTAGCCCGGGGAGGTACGAGCAGTACTTC,CASSSPGRYEQYF
NA,NA,TRBJ2-2,TRBV27,TGTGCCAGCAGTTTAGAGTCCCCAAGAACCGGGGAGCTGTTTTTT,CASSLESPRTGELFF
NA,NA,TRBJ2-7,TRBV12-1,TGTGCCAGCAGCTTTCCCCGAGGGGGAAAGGGCCACTACGAGCAGTACTTC,CASSFPRGGKGHYEQYF
NA,NA,TRBJ2-5,TRBV3-1/TRBV3-2,TGTGCCAGCAGCCAAGACGCGAGACCGGGGGAGACCCAGTACTTC,CASSQDARPGETQYF
NA,NA,TRBJ1-1,TRBV9,TGTGCCAGCAGCGTAGTCGGGCAGGGAGGTACTGAAGCTTTCTTT,CASSVVGQGGTEAFF
TRBD1,NA,TRBJ2-3,TRBV19,TGTGCCAGTAGTAGCACTCGAGCGGGGACAGGGTCAGATACGCAGTATTTT,CASSSTRAGTGSDTQYF
TRBD2,NA,TRBJ2-1,TRBV24-1,TGTGCCACCAGTGATTTGTCGGGAGGGCTGGGGAATGAGCAGTTCTTC,CATSDLSGGLGNEQFF
TRBD2,NA,TRBJ2-1,TRBV5-1,TGCGCCAGCAGCTCGAAAAAGACTAGCGGCCCAAGCTCCTACAATGAGCAGTTCTTC,CASSSKKTSGPSSYNEQFF
TRBD2,once,TRBJ2-7,TRBV27,TGTGCCAGCAGCACTAGCGGGAGTCGGTCCTACGAGCAGTACTTC,CASSTSGSRSYEQYF
NA,NA,TRBJ2-7,TRBV4-2,TGTGCCAGCAGCCAGGCAGCTAGCTCCGAGCAGTACTTC,CASSQAASSEQYF
NA,NA,TRBJ2-7,TRBV5-1,TGCGCCAGCAGCTTGCTGGGGGCTTTCTACGAGCAGTACTTC,CASSLLGAFYEQYF
NA,NA,TRBJ2-1,TRBV7-2,TGTGCCAGCAGCCTCCCTGCGAGCCCTCGAGGGTACAATGAGCAGTTCTTC,CASSLPASPRGYNEQFF
TRBD2,NA,TRBJ2-7,TRBV7-6,TGTGCCAGCAGCTTAGAACTAGCGGAGCCCTACGAGCAGTACTTC,CASSLELAEPYEQYF
TRBD1,NA,TRBJ2-2,TRBV5-6,TGTGCCAGCAGCTTCCGGGACAGGAGCACCGGGGAGCTGTTTTTT,CASSFRDRSTGELFF
TRBD1,NA,TRBJ2-1,TRBV10-1,TGCGCCAGCAGTGAGGGACAGGGGGCGGGTGGTGAGCAGTTCTTC,CASSEGQGAGGEQFF
TRBD2,NA,TRBJ2-6,TRBV30,TGTGCCTGGTCCTCCCGACTAGCGGGGCTCTCTGGGGCCAACGTCCTGACTTTC,CAWSSRLAGLSGANVLTF
NA,once,TRBJ2-7,TRBV27,TGTGCCAGCAGTTTATCAGGGGCCAGCGAGAGCTACGAGCAGTACTTC,CASSLSGASESYEQYF
NA,once,TRBJ1-5,TRBV13,TGTGCCAGCAGCCTCGGTGGCGGGGGGCGAAATCAGCCCCAGCATTTT,CASSLGGGGRNQPQHF
NA,NA,TRBJ2-1,TRBV10-1,TGCGCCAGCAGTGACCCCGGGGAAAATGAGCAGTTCTTC,CASSDPGENEQFF
NA,NA,TRBJ1-1,TRBV15,TGTGCCACCAGCAGACAGGGCGACACTGAAGCTTTCTTT,CATSRQGDTEAFF
TRBD2,NA,TRBJ2-7,TRBV28,TGTGCCAGCGGGAGGGCGGGAGGGCCCTACGAGCAGTACTTC,CASGRAGGPYEQYF
TRBD2,NA,TRBJ2-2,TRBV12-5,TGTGCTAGTGCCCCCCGGGGGGGGGATTATGTCGGCGGGGAGCTGTTTTTT,CASAPRGGDYVGGELFF
TRBD2,NA,TRBJ2-1,TRBV10-3,TGTGCCATCAGTGAGCCGGGGCGACTAGCTGGGAATGAGCAGTTCTTC,CAISEPGRLAGNEQFF
NA,NA,TRBJ2-3,TRBV27,TGTGCCAGCAGTTTAGGGCAGGGGATTCCAGATACGCAGTATTTT,CASSLGQGIPDTQYF
NA,NA,TRBJ1-5,TRBV6-5,TGTGCCACGGAGATGGTCGTCGGAGGGCCCCAGCATTTT,CATEMVVGGPQHF
TRBD1,once,TRBJ2-7,TRBV5-6,TGTGCCAGCAGCTTGGTAGGAACAGGGGCGTACGAGGGGCAGTACTTC,CASSLVGTGAYEGQYF
NA,NA,TRBJ1-2,TRBV6-5,TGTGCCAGCAGTTTCCCAAGGACAGACCGCGGGGGCTACACCTTC,CASSFPRTDRGGYTF
TRBD1,NA,TRBJ2-3,TRBV6-5,TGTGCCAGCAGTCCCGGGACAGGGGCCACAGATACGCAGTATTTT,CASSPGTGATDTQYF
TRBD2,NA,TRBJ2-2,TRBV11-2,TGTGCCAGCAGCCCTACTAGCGGAAGAAACACCGGGGAGCTGTTTTTT,CASSPTSGRNTGELFF
TRBD1,NA,TRBJ2-5,TRBV28,TGTGCCAGCAGTTTACCGGACAGGGCGGAGACCCAGTACTTC,CASSLPDRAETQYF
NA,NA,TRBJ2-7,TRBV2,TGTGCCAGCAATCCGGGAGTCCTGGACGAGCAGTACTTC,CASNPGVLDEQYF
NA,NA,TRBJ1-5,TRBV30,TGTGCCTGGAGCGTTAAGGGAGGGCCCCAGCATTTT,CAWSVKGGPQHF
TRBD1,NA,TRBJ2-5,TRBV3-1/TRBV3-2,TGTGCCAGCAGCCAAGATATAAGGGACAGGGGCCAGGGGACCCAGTACTTC,CASSQDIRDRGQGTQYF
NA,NA,TRBJ1-2,TRBV24-1,TGTGCCACCAGTGATCGGACAGAGTATGGCTACACCTTC,CATSDRTEYGYTF
NA,NA,TRBJ1-1,TRBV28,TGTGCCAGCAGTTTGTCAGGGCACATGAACACTGAAGCTTTCTTT,CASSLSGHMNTEAFF
TRBD2,NA,TRBJ2-1,TRBV7-9,TGTGCCAGCAGCTTAGCCGGGACTAGCGGGAGGGCGCATGAGCAGTTCTTC,CASSLAGTSGRAHEQFF
TRBD2,NA,TRBJ2-3,TRBV27,TGTGCCAGCAGTTCGGGGTCCGCACAGTGGTCCGGGACTAGCGGGTGGCAGTATTTT,CASSSGSAQWSGTSGWQYF
NA,NA,TRBJ1-3,TRBV19,TGTGCCAGTACCAGGCTCTCTGGAAACACCATATATTTT,CASTRLSGNTIYF
NA,NA,TRBJ1-2,TRBV28,TGTGCCAGCTCGGTCAGCCATCGCCTGATGGGCGGCTACACCTTC,CASSVSHRLMGGYTF
TRBD1,NA,TRBJ2-3,TRBV7-3,TGTGCCAGCAGCGGTACAGGGGAGGATACGCAGTATTTT,CASSGTGEDTQYF